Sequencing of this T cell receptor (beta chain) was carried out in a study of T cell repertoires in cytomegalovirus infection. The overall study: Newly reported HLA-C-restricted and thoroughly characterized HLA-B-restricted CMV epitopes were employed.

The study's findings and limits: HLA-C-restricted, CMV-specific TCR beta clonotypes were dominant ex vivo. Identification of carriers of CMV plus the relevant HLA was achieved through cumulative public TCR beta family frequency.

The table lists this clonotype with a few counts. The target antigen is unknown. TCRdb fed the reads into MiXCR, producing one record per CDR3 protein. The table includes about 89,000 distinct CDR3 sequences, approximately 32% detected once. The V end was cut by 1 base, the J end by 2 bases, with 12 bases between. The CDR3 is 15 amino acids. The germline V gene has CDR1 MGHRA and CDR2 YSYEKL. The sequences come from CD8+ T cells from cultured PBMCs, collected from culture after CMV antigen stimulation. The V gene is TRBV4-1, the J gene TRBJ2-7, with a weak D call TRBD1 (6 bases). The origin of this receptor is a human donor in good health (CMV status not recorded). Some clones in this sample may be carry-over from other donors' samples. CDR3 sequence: CASSQGLGTTYEQYF. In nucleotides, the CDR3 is TGCGCCAGCAGCCAAGGGCTCGGGACAACCTACGAGCAGTACTTC.